This TCR beta chain was documented in a study of monozygotic twins with inflammatory bowel disease. CDR3 length: 13 amino acids. From germline, CDR1 is LNHDA and CDR2 SQIVND (reference sequence). From its re-call of the 5' RACE reads, TCRdb lists each CDR3 protein once, without DNA. The sample totals fewer than 550,000 distinct CDR3 sequences. This sequence joins TRBV19 and TRBJ1-5. The TCR was taken from a human donor with ulcerative colitis or Crohn's disease, or a healthy co-twin of an affected twin (not recorded which). The sample consisted of blood. The CDR3 region is CASSIALNQPQHF.